What follows are 8 T cell receptor beta chains derived from one specimen sequenced in a study of T cells in Graves' hyperthyroidism and ophthalmopathy. RNA transcripts provided the source from which TCR beta CDR3 regions were amplified. When the TCR CDR3 underwent first-round RT-PCR, the HTBI primer set was used. TCRdb analysed the multiplex PCR reads with MiXCR anew, one entry per CDR3 protein. The sample records over 700,000 distinct CDR3 sequences, roughly a sixth being singletons. Sequenced material: blood. The receptors were gathered from a woman between 50 and 59 years old with Graves' hyperthyroidism that later progressed to Graves' ophthalmopathy.

The V and J genes are TRBV19 and TRBJ2-3; D ambiguous. V was shortened by 3 bases and J by 4 bases, with 11 bases between the two germline ends. This CDR3 contains 14 residues. Per the germline V gene, CDR1 is LNHDA and CDR2 is SQIVND (reference sequence). For the CDR3, the DNA is TGTGCCAGTAGTATTAGTCAGGCCCCAGATACGCAGTATTTT. This sequence encodes CASSISQAPDTQYF.

The chain joins TRBV9 to TRBJ2-1; the match to TRBD1 covers 9 bases. The CDR3 is made up of 17 amino acids. Germline loops: CDR1 SGDLS, CDR2 YYNGEE. The V segment lost 1 base and the J segment 2 bases; nucleotides outside the gene matches: 7. The CDR3 spells CASSVNTGGLTYNEQFF. CDR3 nucleotides: TGTGCCAGCAGCGTAAATACAGGGGGCCTAACCTACAATGAGCAGTTCTTC.

The gene calls are TRBV25-1 and TRBJ1-4; D is undetermined. Per the germline V gene, CDR1 is MGHDK and CDR2 is SYGVNS. The CDR3 is made up of 14 amino acids. V lost 3 bases and J 8 bases, leaving 13 bases between the germline ends. DNA of the CDR3: TGTGCCAGCAGTGACCCACAAGGGAACGAAAAACTGTTTTTT. It encodes CASSDPQGNEKLFF.

Ten or more counts support this clonotype. The chain uses TRBV20-1 and TRBJ2-5; 7 bases map to TRBD2. V trimming: 2 bases; J trimming: 1 base; junction bases outside the gene matches: 1. There are 13 residues in the CDR3. Germline CDR1 DFQATT, CDR2 SNEGSKA (reference sequence). The CDR3 protein is CSARTSAQETQYF. In DNA, the CDR3 is TGCAGTGCTAGAACTAGCGCCCAAGAGACCCAGTACTTC.

CDR3 in amino acids: CSASGLYNEQFF. CDR3 DNA sequence: TGCAGTGCTAGCGGACTATACAATGAGCAGTTCTTC. V and J are TRBV20-1 and TRBJ2-1, with a tentative D call TRBD2 (6 bases). This CDR3 is 12 amino acids long. Per the germline V gene, CDR1 is DFQATT and CDR2 is SNEGSKA (reference sequence). V was clipped by 3 bases and J by 4 bases, with 7 bases between them.

This clonotype occurred a few times. The rearrangement uses TRBV6-2 or TRBV6-3 and TRBJ1-2; D is unclear. Per the germline V gene, CDR1 is MNHEY and CDR2 is SVGEGT. The CDR3 extends over 18 amino acids. Trimming cost V 4 bases and J 0 bases, with 21 bases left between them. The CDR3 region has the DNA TGTGCCAGCAGTTTATCGTTCCCCGTAAGGGAGTCTAACTATGGCTACACCTTC. It yields the protein CASSLSFPVRESNYGYTF.

This clonotype was recorded many times. The chain is built from TRBV7-9 and TRBJ2-1; 8 bases are shared with TRBD2. The CDR3 consists of 15 residues. V shed 3 bases, J shed 5 bases, and the junction held 6 bases outside the gene matches. CDR1 and CDR2 from the germline V gene are SEHNR and FQNEAQ (reference sequence). CDR3 sequence (DNA): TGTGCCAGCAGCTTCGGTAGCGGGGATGACAATGAGCAGTTCTTC. This gives the protein CASSFGSGDDNEQFF.

This clonotype was detected ten times or more. The gene calls are TRBV11-2 and TRBJ1-4; unclear D gene. The CDR3 covers 15 residues. Per the germline V gene, CDR1 is SGHAT and CDR2 is FQNNGV. V was shortened by 4 bases and J by 3 bases, with 12 bases between the two germline ends. The CDR3 sequence is CASSSPMGPNEKLFF. CDR3 nucleotide sequence: TGTGCCAGCAGCTCCCCTATGGGCCCTAATGAAAAACTGTTTTTT.